The 24 T cell receptor beta chains given below trace back to one sample, sequenced in a study of early T cells in non-severe SARS-CoV-2 infection. TCRdb called the 5' RACE reads again in MiXCR, with one record for every CDR3 protein. The profile shows some 61,000 distinct CDR3 sequences, 8.5% to 10% of them singletons. The material was whole blood, obtained at baseline. Receptors were obtained from an adult who was a healthcare worker with PCR-confirmed SARS-CoV-2 infection or an uninfected control (not recorded which).

This clonotype has only a few counts. The chain links TRBV7-9 to TRBJ2-3; the match to TRBD1 covers 9 bases. The CDR3 length is 16 residues. V lost 4 bases to trimming and J lost 0 bases; unmatched junction nucleotides: 5. The germline V gene encodes CDR1 SEHNR and CDR2 FQNEAQ (reference sequence). The CDR3, as DNA: TGTGCCAGCAGCTCAGGGACAGGGCCAAGCACAGATACGCAGTATTTT. The encoded protein is CASSSGTGPSTDTQYF.

The rearrangement uses TRBV2 and TRBJ1-5; 8 nucleotides line up with TRBD1. J lost 6 bases, V lost 4 bases, and 5 bases had no gene match. Germline V gives CDR1 SNHLY, CDR2 FYNNEI. CDR3 length: 14 amino acids. This CDR3 is CASSGQGASQPQHF. DNA of the CDR3: TGTGCCAGCAGTGGGCAGGGGGCGAGTCAGCCCCAGCATTTT. Drawing the rest from reference TRBV2 and TRBJ1-5, the complete variable domain is EPEVTQTPSHQVTQMGQEVILRCVPISNHLYFYWYRQILGQKVEFLVSFYNNEISEKSEIFDDQFSVERPDGSNFTLKIRSTKLEDSAMYFCASSGQGASQPQHFGDGTRLSIL.

This chain links TRBV30 with TRBJ1-1, with D possibly TRBD1 on 6 matching bases. CDR1 and CDR2 from the germline V gene are GTSNPN and SVGIG (reference sequence). The CDR3 is 13 amino acids. V was pared by 3 bases and J by 8 bases, with 16 bases between. The CDR3 is CAWRTMSDREAFF. Written as DNA, the CDR3 is TGTGCCTGGAGGACAATGTCGGACAGAGAAGCTTTCTTT.

This clonotype was counted at least ten times. The V gene is TRBV18, the J gene TRBJ2-3; 7 bases match TRBD1. After removal of 1 base from V and 5 bases from J, the junction contained 6 bases not matched to a gene. The CDR3 covers 15 residues. Germline-derived CDR1 and CDR2 are KGHSH and LQKENI. As DNA, the CDR3 is TGTGCCAGCTCACCACAGGGACAGAGCGTAGATACGCAGTATTTT. Its translation is CASSPQGQSVDTQYF.

This clonotype showed up just a few times. The chain joins TRBV7-8 to TRBJ2-7, with D possibly matching TRBD1 (6 bases). This CDR3 region has 15 residues. Trimming left V 5 bases short and J 1 base short, with 15 bases between. Germline CDR1 SGHVS, CDR2 FQNEAQ. The CDR3 DNA is TGTGCCAGCAGCCTATTCTTGACAGGATCCTACGAGCAGTACTTC. This translates into CASSLFLTGSYEQYF.

The genes are TRBV7-3 and TRBJ1-6, with 7 bases aligning to TRBD1. CDR3 length: 16 amino acids. Germline V gene sequence: CDR1 SGHTA, CDR2 FQGTGA. J gave up 7 bases and V 2 bases, and 8 bases lay outside the gene matches. CDR3 bases: TGTGCCAGCAGCTTAGAAGGGGGCGCCGGCAATTCACCCCTCCACTTT. Amino acid sequence: CASSLEGGAGNSPLHF.

This clonotype was recorded once. A read error may account for a junction end that differs from germline. The chain combines TRBV5-4 with TRBJ2-7; 8 positions agree with TRBD2. Germline V CDR1 and CDR2: SGHNT, YYREEE (reference sequence). The CDR3 length is 15 residues. The CDR3: CAGSLSVAGRSEQYF. The CDR3 coding sequence is TGTGCCGGCAGCTTGTCGGTAGCGGGGAGAAGCGAGCAGTACTTC.

The V and J genes are TRBV7-9 and TRBJ2-1, with 7 nucleotides matching TRBD1. CDR3 size: 17 residues. Germline V gene data show CDR1 as SEHNR and CDR2 as FQNEAQ (reference sequence). V lost 4 bases and J lost 3; bases outside the gene matches: 12. The CDR3 loop is CASSSPLAGGSYNEQFF. The CDR3 DNA follows: TGTGCCAGCAGCTCCCCCCTCGCAGGGGGTAGCTACAATGAGCAGTTCTTC.

This clonotype was seen a few times. This chain uses TRBV20-1 with TRBJ2-1; 9 bases match TRBD2. The CDR3 contains 14 residues. V gave up 4 bases and J gave up 16 bases; unmatched junction bases: 17. Looked up from germline, CDR1 is DFQATT and CDR2 is SNEGSKA (reference sequence). The CDR3 spells CSAKKEVEAGGIFF. The DNA of the CDR3 is TGCAGTGCTAAAAAGGAGGTGGAGGCGGGGGGGATCTTCTTC.

The V call is TRBV5-5, the J call TRBJ2-2, with a tentative D call TRBD1 (6 bases). The V and J ends lost 6 bases and 2 bases respectively, with 14 bases between them. CDR3 size: 15 residues. Germline values: CDR1 SGHKS, CDR2 YYEKEE (reference sequence). The CDR3 loop is CASTRGQVNTGELFF. The CDR3 DNA is TGTGCCAGCACCAGGGGACAAGTCAACACCGGGGAGCTGTTTTTT.

This clonotype was recorded at least ten times. V and J are TRBV11-2 and TRBJ2-5; tentative D call: TRBD2 (5 bases). The CDR3 spans 15 residues. V was trimmed by 1 base and J by 4 bases, leaving 13 bases between them. The germline V gene encodes CDR1 SGHAT and CDR2 FQNNGV. The chain's CDR3 is CASSLGGLAGETQYF. The DNA of the CDR3 is TGTGCCAGCAGCTTAGGAGGACTCGCGGGAGAGACCCAGTACTTC.

This chain uses TRBV6-1 with TRBJ2-7; 8 nucleotides line up with TRBD1. The CDR3 is 14 amino acids. Germline CDR1 and CDR2: MNHNS and SASEGT. J lost 2 bases, V lost 7 bases, and 7 bases had no gene match. The CDR3 reads CASTAGQGTYEQYF. CDR3 nucleotide sequence: TGTGCCAGCACCGCAGGACAGGGAACCTACGAGCAGTACTTC.

The sample holds a few counts of this clonotype. The chain has TRBV2 and TRBJ1-2, with 8 positions matching TRBD1. Germline CDR1 is SNHLY and CDR2 is FYNNEI. The CDR3 totals 14 residues. Trimming removed 6 bases from V and 4 bases from J; junction bases left unmatched: 7. The CDR3 region is CASRDDRGPYGYTF. Written as DNA, the CDR3 is TGTGCCAGCAGGGACGACAGGGGACCCTATGGCTACACCTTC.

This clonotype was found many times. The chain uses TRBV5-6 and TRBJ2-7; D call uncertain. V dropped 3 bases and J dropped 3 bases, with 4 bases sitting between them. Looked up from germline, CDR1 is SGHDT and CDR2 is YYEEEE. This CDR3 has 11 residues. The CDR3 spells CASSSYYEQYF. Written as DNA, the CDR3 is TGTGCCAGCAGCTCCTACTACGAGCAGTACTTC.

The V call is TRBV5-5, the J call TRBJ2-6; unclear D gene. Trimming took 0 bases from V and 2 from J, leaving 6 bases between them. Germline V lookup: CDR1 SGHKS, CDR2 YYEKEE (reference sequence). CDR3 length: 15 residues. In DNA form, the CDR3 reads TGTGCCAGCAGCTTGGACAGCGCTGGGGCCAACGTCCTGACTTTC. The encoded protein is CASSLDSAGANVLTF.

This clonotype came up many times. The CDR3 coding sequence is TGTGCCAGCAGGGAGGACGGACAGAACTCACCCCTCCACTTT. Translation gives CASREDGQNSPLHF. The chain recombines TRBV12-3 or TRBV12-4 with TRBJ1-6, with D possibly TRBD1 on 6 matching bases. This CDR3 has 14 amino acids. Trimming stripped 6 bases from V and 10 bases from J, with 16 bases between.

This clonotype was observed a handful of times. The rearrangement links TRBV5-4 to TRBJ1-4, with 7 bases that match TRBD1. This CDR3 is built from 15 residues. Unmatched junction bases numbered 5, after V lost 2 bases and J lost 4 bases. CDR1 is SGHNT and CDR2 is YYREEE in the germline V gene (reference sequence). CDR3 nucleotide sequence: TGTGCCAGCAGCTTCGGCGGGACAGTTAATGAAAAACTGTTTTTT. Amino acid sequence: CASSFGGTVNEKLFF.

This clonotype was counted between two and nine times. This chain links TRBV5-1 with TRBJ2-3; the D gene is possibly TRBD2 (5 bases). This CDR3 is 14 amino acids long. The germline CDR1 and CDR2 sequences are SGHRS and YFSETQ. Deletions cut 10 bases from V and 1 base from J, with 16 bases between. This CDR3 reads CAANPGIRTDTQYF. CDR3 bases: TGCGCCGCGAACCCCGGGATTCGCACAGATACGCAGTATTTT.

This clonotype has a handful of counts. The chain employs TRBV6-5 and TRBJ2-3; 7 bases fit TRBD1. V dropped 2 bases and J dropped 4; count of bases not matched to a gene: 3. This CDR3 contains 14 residues. The germline V gene has CDR1 MNHEY and CDR2 SVGAGI. CDR3 nucleotide sequence: TGTGCCAGCAGTTACCGGCAGGGGGCAGATACGCAGTATTTT. Its protein product is CASSYRQGADTQYF.

This clonotype was counted only a few times. The chain joins TRBV4-2 to TRBJ2-3, with 10 bases aligning to TRBD2. Germline CDR1 reads LGHNA; CDR2 reads YNFKEQ. The CDR3 extends over 16 amino acids. V gave up 4 bases and J gave up 5 bases; unmatched junction bases: 9. CDR3 in DNA: TGTGCCAGCAGCCGGACGATAGCGGGGGGTGAAGATACGCAGTATTTT. It encodes CASSRTIAGGEDTQYF.

This clonotype was counted only a few times. The chain is built from TRBV5-8 and TRBJ2-7; 7 nucleotides line up with TRBD2. V lost 5 bases to trimming and J lost 11 bases; unmatched junction nucleotides: 10. The germline V gene encodes CDR1 SGHTS and CDR2 YDEGEE. CDR3 length equals 12 residues. Here the CDR3 reads CASRAEGLREYF. DNA for the CDR3: TGTGCCAGCAGGGCCGAGGGACTAAGGGAGTACTTC.

This clonotype was counted only a few times. The V call is TRBV20-1, the J call TRBJ2-7; TRBD1 aligns across 8 bases. This CDR3 spans 13 amino acids. CDR1 is DFQATT and CDR2 is SNEGSKA in the germline V gene (reference sequence). V lost 7 bases, J lost 4 bases, and 9 bases stayed unmatched. The CDR3 is CSVRGLAVYEQYF. CDR3 bases: TGCAGTGTCAGGGGGCTAGCTGTGTACGAGCAGTACTTC.

This clonotype was seen a few times. The CDR3 DNA reads as TGTGCCAGCAGGGATGCGGGAGATGAGCAGTTCTTC. Amino acid sequence: CASRDAGDEQFF. The chain joins TRBV6-1 to TRBJ2-1; 7 nucleotides match TRBD2. The V gene end was trimmed by 6 bases and the J gene end by 8 bases; junction bases not matched to a gene: 4. This CDR3 comprises 12 residues. Germline V lookup: CDR1 MNHNS, CDR2 SASEGT.

This clonotype was seen a few times. The rearrangement links TRBV29-1 to TRBJ2-2; 7 bases are shared with TRBD1. V shed 6 bases, J shed 2 bases, and the junction held 9 bases outside the gene matches. The CDR3 has 15 amino acids. The germline gives CDR1 SQVTM, CDR2 ANQGSEA. For the CDR3, the DNA is TGCAGCGTCATGGGGACAGCCATCAACACCGGGGAGCTGTTTTTT. Its translation is CSVMGTAINTGELFF.